A selection of T cell receptor beta chains follows, all from one sample in a study of a mutant IDH1 vaccine in newly diagnosed glioma. For these TCRs, the target antigens are not known. Data came from immunoSEQ multiplex PCR; TCRdb stores just in-frame clones and leaves some out. This sample has under 60,000 clones, with about three quarters found just once. The sample was PBMCs, taken from a glioma patient whose treatment included an IDH1 peptide vaccine. These receptors were obtained from a man between 35 and 55 years old with glioma. CDR3s include the opening cysteine and the closing phenylalanine or tryptophan. Fields, in order: clone size, J gene, V gene, D gene, CDR3 DNA, CDR3 protein. A D gene is named only where the DNA matches it firmly. Clone size is given for some rows only: seen once, a few or many times, or a class if the clone is expanded.

once | TRBJ2-2 | TRBV30 | - | TGTGCCTGGAGTGAAGATCACACCGGGGAGCTGTTTTTT | CAWSEDHTGELFF
- | TRBJ2-3 | TRBV9 | - | TGTGCCAGCAGCGTAGTACCCGGAAGAAGCACAGATACGCAGTATTTT | CASSVVPGRSTDTQYF
- | TRBJ2-5 | TRBV27 | - | TGTGCTGACGCGGGGGAGACCCAGTACTTC | CADAGETQYF
- | TRBJ1-3 | TRBV5-5 | TRBD1 | TGTGCCAGCAGCTTTACAGGGGTCGGGAACACCATATATTTT | CASSFTGVGNTIYF
- | TRBJ1-4 | TRBV18 | - | TGTGCCAGCTCATCGACAGCAACTAATGAAAAACTGTTTTTT | CASSSTATNEKLFF
- | TRBJ1-2 | TRBV27 | - | TGTGCCAGCAGTCGGGGGTTCAGCTATGGCTACACCTTC | CASSRGFSYGYTF
- | TRBJ2-7 | TRBV28 | - | TGTGCCAGCTTCTCCTCCTACGAGCAGTACTTC | CASFSSYEQYF
- | TRBJ1-3 | TRBV11-2 | - | TGTGCCAGCAGCTTCGGACGCGCCTCTGGAAACACCATATATTTT | CASSFGRASGNTIYF
- | TRBJ2-3 | TRBV11-3 | - | TGTGCCAGCAGCTTGGGCAGAAGCACAGATACGCAGTATTTT | CASSLGRSTDTQYF
- | TRBJ2-7 | TRBV2 | TRBD1 | TGTGCCAGCAGCGTGACAGGGTACGAGCAGTACTTC | CASSVTGYEQYF
few | TRBJ1-2 | TRBV9 | TRBD1 | TGTGCCAGCAGCGTAGGGTTATCGACAGGGCCGCTTAACTATGGCTACACCTTC | CASSVGLSTGPLNYGYTF
- | TRBJ1-1 | TRBV11-3 | TRBD1 | TGTGCCAGCAGCTGGGGACAGGGGGCGACTGAAGCTTTCTTT | CASSWGQGATEAFF
- | TRBJ2-5 | TRBV4-3 | - | TGCGCCAGCAGCCAGTTTGGAGGGGTTCCCGAGACCCAGTACTTC | CASSQFGGVPETQYF
- | TRBJ1-1 | TRBV5-6 | - | TGTGCCAGCAGCTTCATGCAGGGGACTGAAGCTTTCTTT | CASSFMQGTEAFF
- | TRBJ1-1 | TRBV18 | - | TGTGCCAGCTCGTCGCCGGCTACTGAAGCTTTCTTT | CASSSPATEAFF
once | TRBJ2-3 | TRBV27 | - | TGTGCCAGCAGTTTAGACGCAGATACGCAGTATTTT | CASSLDADTQYF
few | TRBJ1-5 | TRBV27 | - | TGTGCCAGCAGTTTATCCCGGGAGCAGCCCCAGCATTTT | CASSLSREQPQHF
- | TRBJ1-5 | TRBV5-1 | - | TGCGCCAGCAGCCAGGGGCCCAATCAGCCCCAGCATTTT | CASSQGPNQPQHF
few | TRBJ2-2 | TRBV4-1 | TRBD2 | TGCGCCAGCAGCCAAGGGACTAGCGGGCCGAACACCGGGGAGCTGTTTTTT | CASSQGTSGPNTGELFF
- | TRBJ1-5 | TRBV27 | - | TGTGCCAGCAGTTTGGTGGGGCAGGGGACACAGCCCCAGCATTTT | CASSLVGQGTQPQHF
- | TRBJ2-2 | TRBV19 | - | TGTGCCAGCATCAATGACAGGTTAAGGGCCGGGGAGCTGTTTTTT | CASINDRLRAGELFF
- | TRBJ1-4 | TRBV7-9 | - | TGTGCCAGCAGCTTACCGGGGGACGCGCTGTTTTTT | CASSLPGDALFF
few | TRBJ2-1 | TRBV10-1 | TRBD2 | TGCGCCAGCAGCCCGACCGGGACTAGCTACAATGAGCAGTTCTTC | CASSPTGTSYNEQFF
- | TRBJ1-1 | TRBV11-2 | - | TGTGCCAGCAGCTTATTGGAACAGACAATGGGCACTGAAGCTTTCTTT | CASSLLEQTMGTEAFF
- | TRBJ1-1 | TRBV19 | TRBD1 | TGTGCCGCTGGGACAGGTAACACTGAAGCTTTCTTT | CAAGTGNTEAFF
- | TRBJ1-2 | TRBV27 | - | TGTGCCAGCAGCCCGAGACAGATTACTAACTATGGCTACACCTTT | CASSPRQITNYGYTF
- | TRBJ2-7 | TRBV7-5 | - | TGTGTCAGAAGCTGGGGGGCAGAAGCCTACGAGCAGTACTTC | CVRSWGAEAYEQYF
few | TRBJ1-1 | TRBV6-1 | - | TGTGCCAGCAGTGACCAGATACACACTGAAGCTTTCTTT | CASSDQIHTEAFF
- | TRBJ1-4 | TRBV10-1 | - | TGCGCCAGCAGTGGGACTGCAGGTGAAAAACTGTTTTTT | CASSGTAGEKLFF
once | TRBJ2-2 | TRBV25-1 | - | TGTGCCAGCAGTGAATACAGTTCCGGGGAGCTGTTTTTT | CASSEYSSGELFF
few | TRBJ1-1 | TRBV30 | - | TGTGCCTGGAGTGTGTGGGGGGCGCCGAACACTGAAGCTTTCTTT | CAWSVWGAPNTEAFF
- | TRBJ2-1 | TRBV18 | TRBD2 | TGTGCCAGCTCCATGGGGGGGAGCCCCTACAATGAGCAGTTCTTC | CASSMGGSPYNEQFF
- | TRBJ2-1 | TRBV6-4 | - | TGTGCCAGCAGTGTTGAGGCGGGACGTACTGAGCAGTTCTTC | CASSVEAGRTEQFF
- | TRBJ2-2 | TRBV13 | - | TGTGCCAGCAGCTTGGGGAACACCGGGGAGCTGTTTTTT | CASSLGNTGELFF
few | TRBJ2-3 | TRBV11-2 | TRBD2 | TGTGCCAGCAGCACCACTAGCGGACGCACAGATACGCAGTATTTT | CASSTTSGRTDTQYF
- | TRBJ2-1 | TRBV9 | TRBD2 | TGTGCCAGCAGCGCCGCTAGCGGGAGAATGAATGAGCAGTTCTTC | CASSAASGRMNEQFF
- | TRBJ2-5 | TRBV6-5 | TRBD2 | TGTGCCAGCAGCTTGACTAGCGGGGGACAAGAGACCCAGTACTTC | CASSLTSGGQETQYF
- | TRBJ2-3 | TRBV15 | TRBD2 | TGTGCCACCAGCAGAGAGGGACTAGCCACAGATACGCAGTATTTT | CATSREGLATDTQYF
- | TRBJ2-4 | TRBV5-1 | - | TGCGCCAGCAGCTTGACCCGGGGCAGGGGAGAAAACATTCAGTACTTC | CASSLTRGRGENIQYF
- | TRBJ1-5 | TRBV30 | - | TGTGCCTGGAGTGTAGCGGACAATCAGCCCCAGCATTTT | CAWSVADNQPQHF
- | TRBJ2-2 | TRBV7-9 | TRBD1 | TGTGCCAGCACCCCGTCAGGGGGCAGGGCCGGGGAGCTGTTTTTT | CASTPSGGRAGELFF
- | TRBJ1-2 | TRBV4-1 | - | TGCGCCAGCAGCCCCAGTTGGGACGGAAACTATGGCTACACCTTC | CASSPSWDGNYGYTF
- | TRBJ2-5 | TRBV5-1 | - | TGCGCCACCAGTTCACCGCCCAAAGAGACCCAGTACTTC | CATSSPPKETQYF
- | TRBJ1-1 | TRBV7-9 | TRBD1 | TGTGCCAGCAGGAGACAGGGTCTAAACACTGAAGCTTTCTTT | CASRRQGLNTEAFF
- | TRBJ1-1 | TRBV15 | - | TGTGCCACCAGCAGACTGCAGGAAATCAAATTGGGCACTGAAGCTTTCTTT | CATSRLQEIKLGTEAFF
- | TRBJ1-1 | TRBV29-1 | - | TGCAGCGTTCTTCGGACAGATACGAACACTGAAGCTTTCTTT | CSVLRTDTNTEAFF
once | TRBJ2-3 | TRBV27 | - | TGTGCCAGCAGTTTATACTCGACTAGCACAGATACGCAGTATTTT | CASSLYSTSTDTQYF
- | TRBJ1-3 | TRBV2 | TRBD1 | TGTGCCAGCACTAACAGGGGGCAAGGAAACACCATATATTTT | CASTNRGQGNTIYF
- | TRBJ2-2 | TRBV19 | - | TGTGCCAGTAGTATCGGTCGCGGGCGTACCGGGGAGCTGTTTTTT | CASSIGRGRTGELFF
- | TRBJ1-1 | TRBV27 | TRBD1 | TGTGCCAGCAGGGAGGGACAGACGGACACTGAAGCTTTCTTT | CASREGQTDTEAFF
few | TRBJ1-1 | TRBV9 | TRBD1 | TGTGCCAGCAGCGTAGGAGGTTTTCAGGGGGATCACACTGAAGCTTTCTTT | CASSVGGFQGDHTEAFF